This T cell receptor (beta chain) was sequenced for a study of OX40 agonist ivuxolimab in advanced cancers. Whole-study context: Partial responses were achieved by three patients, of whom one had hepatocellular carcinoma and two had cutaneous melanoma.

Produced via immunoSEQ multiplex PCR; TCRdb's table is partial and in-frame only. The data hold 80,000 or so clones, with 86% observed a single time. Looked up from germline, CDR1 is KGHSH and CDR2 is LQKENI. The ends were cut back, 6 bases at V and 8 bases at J, with 23 bases in the middle. The CDR3 has 16 residues. This specimen consisted of CD4+ or CD8+ T cells sorted from blood, obtained in a trial of the OX40 agonist ivuxolimab. The rearrangement uses TRBV18 and TRBJ2-1; tentatively, D is TRBD1 (5 bases). The TCR originated in an adult with an advanced solid tumor such as melanoma, head and neck, liver or kidney cancer. The CDR3 spells CASSLAGQKGFHEQFF. The CDR3 nucleotides are TGTGCCAGCTCGCTTGCCGGACAAAAGGGATTTCATGAGCAGTTCTTC.